This T cell receptor (beta chain) was captured by sequencing in a study of T cell responses to AZD1222 COVID-19 vaccine. To note about this clone: The antigen is not known.

V lost 5 bases, J lost 0 bases, and 11 bases lay in between. The CDR3 sequence is 14 residues long. Germline CDR1 is MNHEY and CDR2 is SMNVEV (reference sequence). The assay was immunoSEQ multiplex PCR, and TCRdb's table has in-frame clones only and misses some. The profile shows over 120,000 clones, 80% to 95% of them singletons. Recipients boosted at about 4 weeks or about 12 weeks are pooled. Study results and limitations: Baseline testing showed seropositivity in only 5 or 6 AZD1222 recipients. Clonal diversity was possibly underestimated, and white British individuals and females predominated among donors. Nearly half of the spike-specific TCRs reportedly recognize variant regions that carry no mutations.

The sample consisted of peripheral blood, taken 28 days after the second AZD1222 dose. The rearrangement uses TRBV27 and TRBJ2-7; perhaps TRBD2 as D (6 bases). The clonotype originates from an adult who received the AZD1222 COVID-19 vaccine. The DNA of the CDR3 is TGTGCCAGCAGTCCGGCGGGACCCTCCTACGAGCAGTACTTC. Amino acid sequence: CASSPAGPSYEQYF.